This T cell receptor beta chain was documented in a study of cytomegalovirus exposure and HLA in healthy donors. General study findings and limits: Most likely, a cluster of highly shared sequence variants arose as a sequencing artifact. More clonal expansion characterized HLA-associated TCR beta chains than equally common others in a later analysis.

Germline CDR1 reads LNHDA; CDR2 reads SQIVND (reference sequence). The J segment lost 5 bases and the V segment lost 5 bases, leaving 6 bases of the junction unmatched. The CDR3 is 14 residues long. Primers included in the PCR were 60 Vbeta and 13 Jbeta primers. The method was immunoSEQ multiplex PCR; TCRdb's version includes in-frame clones alone and lacks a portion of them. The sample carries around 100,000 clones, roughly 70% recorded once. In its sample, this clone was seen once. Its specificity is unknown. The sequence was collected from a woman in her thirties in good health and CMV-seronegative. This chain uses TRBV19 with TRBJ1-5; 7 bases match TRBD1. Sequenced input: PBMCs. The CDR3 region is CASSPGTAYQPQHF. The CDR3 bases are TGTGCCAGTAGTCCAGGGACAGCCTATCAGCCCCAGCATTTT.